Detailed here is one T cell receptor beta chain. These data are taken from a study of blood T cell repertoires in COVID-19. As for the study in general: The study drew acute and convalescent COVID-19 samples from the United States, Italy and Spain. T cells, B-cell-depleted T cells, or PBMCs supplied cDNA or gDNA.

The germline V and J ends were trimmed by 1 base and 6 bases, with 13 bases remaining between them. Looked up from germline, CDR1 is SGHAT and CDR2 is FQNNGV. The CDR3 has 15 amino acids. Authors' analysis steps: Reference gene primer amplification gave estimated nucleated cell counts. TCRdb's table, derived via immunoSEQ multiplex PCR, lists solely in-frame clones and lacks some. V and J calls plus clone size are reproduced from that table; the DNA served to infer D and trimming. The data hold about 95,000 clones, with approximately 84% observed a single time. The chain links TRBV11-2 to TRBJ1-5, with D perhaps matching TRBD1 (5 bases). The source is a human donor in a cohort sampled during active COVID-19. The specimen sequenced was peripheral blood. The CDR3 is CASSLAGGIGQPQHF. DNA for the CDR3: TGTGCCAGCAGCTTAGCGGGGGGTATTGGTCAGCCCCAGCATTTT.